The next 10 T cell receptor beta chains were all read from a single sample in a study of T-cell reconstitution after alpha-beta-depleted transplantation in children. This sample's TCRbeta library carried unique molecular identifier barcodes. MiXCR, applied by TCRdb to the PCR reads, yields one record per CDR3 protein. Among some 500,000 distinct CDR3 sequences listed, 30% to 35% were seen once. Sequencing was performed on PBMCs from the stem cell graft donor, taken from the stem cell graft. These TCRs come from a human donor who donated a stem cell graft to a child with aplastic anemia.

CDR3 region: CSAGGTGGFDEQYF. CDR3 in DNA: TGCAGTGCTGGAGGGACAGGGGGCTTTGACGAGCAGTACTTC. The V call is TRBV20-1, the J call TRBJ2-7; 12 bases agree with TRBD1. From germline, CDR1 is DFQATT and CDR2 SNEGSKA (reference sequence). V was pared by 5 bases and J by 5 bases, with 7 bases of the junction left unmatched. This CDR3 has 14 residues.

The chain carries TRBV20-1 and TRBJ2-1; 8 nucleotides match TRBD2. Germline CDR1 and CDR2: DFQATT and SNEGSKA (reference sequence). The V gene end was trimmed by 0 bases and the J gene end by 5 bases; junction bases not matched to a gene: 9. CDR3 length: 16 residues. For the CDR3, the DNA is TGCAGTGCTAGAGAGGAGACGGGAGGGCCCCACAATGAGCAGTTCTTC. It encodes CSAREETGGPHNEQFF.

This chain connects TRBV12-3 or TRBV12-4 to TRBJ1-2; 8 bases match TRBD1. This CDR3 contains 15 residues. The ends lost 2 bases at V and 3 bases at J; junction bases unmatched: 5. CDR3 in amino acids: CASSLRQGSHYGYTF. The CDR3 DNA follows: TGTGCCAGCAGTTTACGACAGGGGAGTCACTATGGCTACACCTTC.

On this clonotype itself: A read error may produce the germline difference seen at one junction end. The genes are TRBV4-2 and TRBJ2-7, with TRBD2 matching 11 bases. CDR1 LGHNA and CDR2 YNFKEQ come from the germline V gene. The CDR3 extends over 17 amino acids. CDR3 DNA: TGTGCCAGCACTCAAAGCGGGCTAGCGGGAGGCTCCTACCAGCAGTACTTC. Encoded protein: CASTQSGLAGGSYQQYF.

The V call is TRBV14, the J call TRBJ2-4; D unclear. Germline CDR1 is SGHDN and CDR2 is FVKESK. The V end lost 0 bases, the J end lost 0 bases, and 12 bases lay between the germline ends. This CDR3 is built from 17 residues. The CDR3 is CASSQEAHTRAKNIQYF. The CDR3 nucleotides read TGTGCCAGCAGCCAAGAGGCGCACACCAGAGCCAAAAACATTCAGTACTTC.

This clonotype has only a few counts. The chain combines TRBV29-1 with TRBJ2-5; 7 bases agree with TRBD1. V was clipped by 3 bases and J by 4 bases; unmatched bases: 11. This CDR3 spans 15 amino acids. The germline V gene encodes CDR1 SQVTM and CDR2 ANQGSEA. CDR3 sequence reads: CSVEGRQGAPETQYF. CDR3 nucleotide sequence: TGCAGCGTTGAGGGAAGACAGGGAGCCCCAGAGACCCAGTACTTC.

There are a few counts of this clonotype. The chain uses TRBV18 and TRBJ2-1; 12 nucleotides align to TRBD2. Trimming took 5 bases from V and 8 from J; bases not matched to a gene: 7. CDR1 and CDR2 from the germline V gene are KGHSH and LQKENI. The CDR3 is 15 amino acids. The CDR3 spells CASSSTSGRIDEQFF. The CDR3 DNA sequence: TGTGCCAGCTCATCGACTAGCGGGAGAATCGATGAGCAGTTCTTC.

The J gene is TRBJ2-7, the V gene TRBV12-3 or TRBV12-4, with D uncertain. This CDR3 spans 14 amino acids. Trimming stripped 7 bases from V and 2 bases from J, with 15 bases between. The CDR3 reads CASNELGTPYEQYF. The CDR3 DNA sequence: TGTGCCAGCAACGAGCTAGGTACGCCCTACGAGCAGTACTTC.

The sample holds a few counts of this clonotype. The chain combines TRBV28 with TRBJ1-2; 8 positions agree with TRBD1. V gave up 2 bases and J gave up 4 bases; unmatched junction bases: 3. Germline V gene sequence: CDR1 MDHEN, CDR2 SYDVKM. There are 14 residues in the CDR3. The CDR3 sequence is CASSLLQGGYGYTF. CDR3 nucleotide sequence: TGTGCCAGCAGTTTACTACAGGGGGGCTATGGCTACACCTTC.

The chain joins TRBV3-1 to TRBJ1-1; D is unresolved. Germline CDR1 is LGHDT and CDR2 is YNNKEL (reference sequence). V lost 4 bases and J lost 1, with 10 bases in between. This CDR3 has 14 amino acids. The chain's CDR3 is CASSPWPGNTEAFF. The CDR3 nucleotides are TGTGCCAGCAGCCCGTGGCCGGGGAACACTGAAGCTTTCTTT.